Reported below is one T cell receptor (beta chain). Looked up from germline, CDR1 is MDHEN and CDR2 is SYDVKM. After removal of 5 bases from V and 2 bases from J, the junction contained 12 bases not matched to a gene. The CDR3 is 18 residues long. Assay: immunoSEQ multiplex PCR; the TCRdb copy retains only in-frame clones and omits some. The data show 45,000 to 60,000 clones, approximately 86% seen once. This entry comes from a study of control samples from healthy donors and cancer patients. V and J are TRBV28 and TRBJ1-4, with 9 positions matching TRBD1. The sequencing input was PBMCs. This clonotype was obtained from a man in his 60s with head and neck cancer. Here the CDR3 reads CASSAPGQGVLTNEKLFF. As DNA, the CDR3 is TGTGCCAGCAGTGCCCCGGGACAGGGAGTTTTGACTAATGAAAAACTGTTTTTT. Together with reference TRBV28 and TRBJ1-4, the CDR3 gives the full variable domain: DVKVTQSSRYLVKRTGEKVFLECVQDMDHENMFWYRQDPGLGLRLIYFSYDVKMKEKGDIPEGYSVSREKKERFSLILESASTNQTSMYLCASSAPGQGVLTNEKLFFGSGTQLSVL.